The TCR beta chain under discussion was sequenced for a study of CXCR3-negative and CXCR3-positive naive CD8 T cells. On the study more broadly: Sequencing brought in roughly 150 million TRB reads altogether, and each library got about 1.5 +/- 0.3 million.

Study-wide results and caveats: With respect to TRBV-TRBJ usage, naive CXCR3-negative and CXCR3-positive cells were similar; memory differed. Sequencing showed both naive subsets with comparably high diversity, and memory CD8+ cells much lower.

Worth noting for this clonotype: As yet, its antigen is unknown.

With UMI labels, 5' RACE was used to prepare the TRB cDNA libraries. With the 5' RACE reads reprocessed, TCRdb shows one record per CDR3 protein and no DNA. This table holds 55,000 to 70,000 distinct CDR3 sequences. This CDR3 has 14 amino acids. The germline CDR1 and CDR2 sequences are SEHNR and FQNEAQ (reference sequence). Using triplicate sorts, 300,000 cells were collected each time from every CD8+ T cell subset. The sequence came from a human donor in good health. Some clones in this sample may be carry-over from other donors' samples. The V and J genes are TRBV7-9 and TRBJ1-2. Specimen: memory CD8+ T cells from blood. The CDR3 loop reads CASSLGSAHYGYTF.